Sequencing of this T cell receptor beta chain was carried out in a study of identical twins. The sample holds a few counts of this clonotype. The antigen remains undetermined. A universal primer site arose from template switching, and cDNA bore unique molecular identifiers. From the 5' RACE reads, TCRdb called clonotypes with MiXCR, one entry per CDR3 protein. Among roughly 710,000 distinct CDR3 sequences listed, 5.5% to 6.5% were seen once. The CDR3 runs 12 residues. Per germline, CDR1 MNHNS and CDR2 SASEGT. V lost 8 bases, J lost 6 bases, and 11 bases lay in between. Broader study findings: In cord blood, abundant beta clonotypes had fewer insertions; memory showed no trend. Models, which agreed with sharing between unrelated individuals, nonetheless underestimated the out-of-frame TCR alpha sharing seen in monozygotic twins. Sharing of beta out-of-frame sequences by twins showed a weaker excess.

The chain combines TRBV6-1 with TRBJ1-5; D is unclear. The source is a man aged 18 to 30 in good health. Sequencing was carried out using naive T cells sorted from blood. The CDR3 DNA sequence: TGTGCCAGCGTCTTATCCGGTCAGCCCCAGCATTTT. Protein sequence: CASVLSGQPQHF.